The text below deals with one TCR beta chain. Its antigen remains unidentified. The data belong to a study of T cell responses to AZD1222 COVID-19 vaccine. Findings and limits, study-wide: The study identified only five to seven AZD1222 recipients as seropositive at baseline. An increase in Spike-specific TCR breadth and depth was observed after two AZD1222 doses. Sampling captured repertoires only after the peak T cell response.

The repertoire was sequenced with immunoSEQ multiplex PCR; TCRdb's copy has only in-frame clones and lacks some. Among about 180,000 clones listed, about 90% were seen once. Germline loops: CDR1 LGHDT, CDR2 YNNKEL (reference sequence). This CDR3 spans 15 amino acids. The V gene lost 1 base and the J gene lost 5 bases, with 15 bases spanning the gap. The receptor was derived from an adult who received the MenACWY meningococcal vaccine as a control. The chain joins TRBV3-1 (or the pseudogene TRBV3-2) to TRBJ2-7; the D gene could be TRBD1 or TRBD2 (6 bases each). Sample: peripheral blood, taken 28 days after the second dose of the MenACWY control vaccine. CDR3 nucleotides: TGTGCCAGCAGCCAAGTGGGGGGCCTTGGAGACGAGCAGTACTTC. Residues: CASSQVGGLGDEQYF.